The sequence of this T cell receptor (beta chain) was determined in a study of technical replicates of blood from a few donors. Sequenced by immunoSEQ multiplex PCR; TCRdb stores in-frame clones only, minus some. This table holds more than 65,000 clones, around 94% found once. The receptor was isolated from a human donor in good health. Sequencing input: T cells isolated from PBMCs.

CDR3 sequence reads: CASSRTSGLYEQYF. The CDR3 nucleotides are TGTGCCAGCAGTCGGACTAGCGGACTCTACGAGCAGTACTTC. The rearrangement uses TRBV11-2 and TRBJ2-7, with TRBD2 matching over 10 bases. V gave up 6 bases and J gave up 3 bases; unmatched junction bases: 5. The CDR3 has 14 amino acids. Germline-derived CDR1 and CDR2 are SGHAT and FQNNGV.